These 10 T cell receptor beta chains came from one sample sequenced in a study of human T cells and chemical hapten exposure. Before extraction, the whole blood was not fractionated, and total RNA was taken from it. The library put unique molecular identifiers onto individual cDNA molecules. Each CDR3 protein gets one entry after TCRdb re-called the reads with MiXCR. Of more than 100,000 distinct CDR3 sequences listed, about 7.7% are singletons. The sequencing sample was made of whole blood. The receptors shown here come from a human donor in good health. Some clones in this sample may be carry-over from other donors' samples.

This clonotype turned up a few times. This chain uses TRBV6-6 with TRBJ2-1; 13 bases fit TRBD2. The CDR3 has 16 residues. Losses at the gene ends were 6 bases for V and 7 bases for J; bases not matched to a gene: 9. Germline CDR1 is MNHNY and CDR2 is SVGAGI (reference sequence). CDR3 sequence reads: CASSSGLAGDRNEQFF. The CDR3 bases are TGTGCCAGCAGCTCTGGACTAGCGGGAGATAGGAATGAGCAGTTCTTC.

The chain employs TRBV30 and TRBJ2-1; the match to TRBD2 covers 12 bases. The J segment lost 7 bases and the V segment lost 2 bases, leaving 6 bases of the junction unmatched. Germline CDR1 GTSNPN, CDR2 SVGIG (reference sequence). The CDR3 length is 15 residues. CDR3 DNA: TGTGCCTGGAGTCCCGGACTAGCGGGATGGAATGAGCAGTTCTTC. Encoded protein: CAWSPGLAGWNEQFF.

This clonotype was recorded at least ten times. The chain recombines TRBV5-1 with TRBJ2-4, with D perhaps matching TRBD1 (5 bases). Germline-derived CDR1 and CDR2 are SGHRS and YFSETQ. The V and J ends lost 1 base and 4 bases respectively, with 9 bases between them. The CDR3 runs 14 residues. CDR3 bases: TGCGCCAGCAGCTTGCTAGGGGAAAAAAACATTCAGTACTTC. Translating gives CASSLLGEKNIQYF.

This CDR3 reads CASGLGTGIRPRFEAFF. The DNA for the CDR3 is TGTGCTAGTGGTTTGGGAACAGGGATCCGCCCTCGATTTGAAGCTTTCTTT. The V call is TRBV12-5, the J call TRBJ1-1; D possibly corresponds to TRBD1 (6 bases). V shed 1 base and J shed 7 bases, with 22 bases lying between them. Germline V gives CDR1 LGHNT, CDR2 FRNRAP. The CDR3 sequence is 17 residues long.

The chain couples TRBV12-3 or TRBV12-4 to TRBJ1-1; no clear D. This CDR3 region has 12 residues. Trimming left V 3 bases short and J 3 bases short, with 5 bases between. CDR3 nucleotides: TGTGCCAGCAGTTTCGGACACACTGAAGCTTTCTTT. It codes for CASSFGHTEAFF.

The chain links TRBV6-5 to TRBJ1-6, with D unclear. This CDR3 is built from 16 residues. The germline CDR1 and CDR2 sequences are MNHEY and SVGAGI. Between the trimmed V and J ends, which lost 5 bases and 0 bases, there was a span of 11 bases. The CDR3 DNA sequence: TGTGCCAGCAGTACGGCAGGAGACTCCTATAATTCACCCCTCCACTTT. Protein sequence: CASSTAGDSYNSPLHF.

The sample holds many counts of this clonotype. This chain uses TRBV7-2 with TRBJ2-7, with TRBD2 matching 11 bases. Per germline, CDR1 SGHTA and CDR2 FQGNSA. V was pared by 2 bases and J by 4 bases, with 10 bases of the junction left unmatched. This CDR3 region has 17 residues. The CDR3 loop reads CASSLPPPLAGGYEQYF. The CDR3 bases are TGTGCCAGCAGCTTACCCCCCCCGCTAGCGGGGGGATACGAGCAGTACTTC.

The chain couples TRBV6-5 to TRBJ2-7; 10 positions agree with TRBD2. Looked up from germline, CDR1 is MNHEY and CDR2 is SVGAGI. This CDR3 has 19 residues. V dropped 0 bases and J dropped 2; count of bases not matched to a gene: 13. CDR3 sequence: CASSYSVAGGTFKPYEQYF. For the CDR3, the DNA is TGTGCCAGCAGTTACTCGGTAGCGGGGGGCACGTTTAAGCCCTACGAGCAGTACTTC.

V is TRBV7-2 and J is TRBJ2-3; tentatively, D is TRBD2 (6 bases). Trimming left V 1 base short and J 5 bases short, with 13 bases between. The V gene's germline CDR1 is SGHTA and CDR2 FQGNSA. The CDR3 consists of 15 residues. The CDR3 here is CASSLVVGAGDTQYF. CDR3 bases: TGTGCCAGCAGCTTAGTGGTTGGAGCGGGAGATACGCAGTATTTT.

This clonotype was seen a few times. The gene calls are TRBV7-2 and TRBJ2-2, with D perhaps matching TRBD2 (6 bases). The V gene lost 0 bases and the J gene lost 2 bases, with 10 bases spanning the gap. The CDR3 contains 16 residues. The V gene's germline CDR1 is SGHTA and CDR2 FQGNSA. In DNA, the CDR3 is TGTGCCAGCAGCTTAGCCGGACTAAAAAACACCGGGGAGCTGTTTTTT. Encoded protein: CASSLAGLKNTGELFF.